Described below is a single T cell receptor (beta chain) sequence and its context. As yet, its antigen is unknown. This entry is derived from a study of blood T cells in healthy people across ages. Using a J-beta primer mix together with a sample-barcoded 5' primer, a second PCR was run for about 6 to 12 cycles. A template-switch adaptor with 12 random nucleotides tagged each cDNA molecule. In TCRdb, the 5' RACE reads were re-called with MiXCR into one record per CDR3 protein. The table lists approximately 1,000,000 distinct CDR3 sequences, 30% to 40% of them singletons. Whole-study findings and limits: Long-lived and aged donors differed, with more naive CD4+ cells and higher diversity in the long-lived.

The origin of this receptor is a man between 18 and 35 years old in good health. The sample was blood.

The CDR3 DNA sequence: TGCAGCGTTGGGGAAGCAACTAATGAAAAACTGTTTTTT. As protein: CSVGEATNEKLFF. The chain is built from TRBV29-1 and TRBJ1-4, with D unclear. The CDR3 has 13 amino acids. V shed 4 bases and J shed 0 bases, with 6 bases lying between them. Germline CDR1 reads SQVTM; CDR2 reads ANQGSEA.